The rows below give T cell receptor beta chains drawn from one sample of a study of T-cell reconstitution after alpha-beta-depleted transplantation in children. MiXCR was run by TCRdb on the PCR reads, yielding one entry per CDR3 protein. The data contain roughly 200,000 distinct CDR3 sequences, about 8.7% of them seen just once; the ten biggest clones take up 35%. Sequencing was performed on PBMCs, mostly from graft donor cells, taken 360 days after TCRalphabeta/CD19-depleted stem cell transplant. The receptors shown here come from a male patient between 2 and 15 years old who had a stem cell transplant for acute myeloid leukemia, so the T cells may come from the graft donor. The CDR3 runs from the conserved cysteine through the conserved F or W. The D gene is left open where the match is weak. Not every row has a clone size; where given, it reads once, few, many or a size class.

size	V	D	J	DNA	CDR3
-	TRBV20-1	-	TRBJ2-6	TGCAGTGCTAGGGTCACAGGGTCTGGGGCCAACGTCCTGACTTTC	CSARVTGSGANVLTF
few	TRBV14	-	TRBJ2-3	TGTGCCAGCAGCCAAGTGGCCGGCCTTGGAGATACGCAGTATTTT	CASSQVAGLGDTQYF
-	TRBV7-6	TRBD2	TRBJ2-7	TGTGCCAGCAGCTTGAGGACTAGCGGGAGGACCCGCTCCTACGAGCAGTACTTC	CASSLRTSGRTRSYEQYF
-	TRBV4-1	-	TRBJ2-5	TGCGCCAGCAGCCAAGAAGAAGCCCGGGGGCAAGAGACCCAGTACTTC	CASSQEEARGQETQYF
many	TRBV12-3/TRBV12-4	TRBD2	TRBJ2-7	TGTGCCAGCAGAAAGACGGGACTAGCTTCCTACGAGCAGTACTTC	CASRKTGLASYEQYF
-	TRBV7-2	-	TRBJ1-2	TGTGCCAGCAGCTTAGGGGGCGACGATGGCTACACCTTC	CASSLGGDDGYTF
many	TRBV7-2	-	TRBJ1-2	TGTGCCAGCAGCTTAGGGGGGGGCTATGGCTACACCTTC	CASSLGGGYGYTF
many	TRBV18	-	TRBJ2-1	TGTGCCAGCTACCAGAGAAATGAGCAGTTCTTC	CASYQRNEQFF
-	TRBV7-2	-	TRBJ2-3	TGTGCCAGCAGATGGGGGTTAGCGGATACGCCGTATTTT	CASRWGLADTPYF
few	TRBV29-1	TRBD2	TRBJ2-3	TGCAGCGTTGGGGGACTAGCGGGAAATACGCAGTATTTT	CSVGGLAGNTQYF
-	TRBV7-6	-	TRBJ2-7	TGTGCCAGCAGCTTAGGGGAGTTTGGCGAGCAGTACTTC	CASSLGEFGEQYF
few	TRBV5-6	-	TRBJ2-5	TGTGCCAGCAGCTTGGCACGGGCTTGGGAAGAGACCCAGTACTTC	CASSLARAWEETQYF
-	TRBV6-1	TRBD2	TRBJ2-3	TGTGCCAGCAGTCGTGGACTAGCGGGGGATACGCAGTATTTT	CASSRGLAGDTQYF
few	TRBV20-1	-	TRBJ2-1	TGCAGTGCTAGAGATCTTCTAGCGTCTGGCTACAATGAGCAGTTCTTC	CSARDLLASGYNEQFF
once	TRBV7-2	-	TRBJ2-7	TGTGCCAGCAGCCGAGCTTACAGGGACGAGCAGTACTTC	CASSRAYRDEQYF
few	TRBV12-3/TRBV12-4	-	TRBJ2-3	TGTGCCAGCACCGCTGCCCTCACAGATACGCAGTATTTT	CASTAALTDTQYF